Listed here are 10 T cell receptor beta chains from one sample, sequenced in a study of blood T cell repertoires in COVID-19. Measured with immunoSEQ multiplex PCR; TCRdb has only the in-frame clones, and not every one. The top ten hold roughly 14% of the sample, which has over 25,000 clones, roughly 84% seen once. Sample: peripheral blood. The receptors were gathered from a human donor in a cohort sampled during active COVID-19. The donor label of this sample is uncertain.

The V call is TRBV19, the J call TRBJ1-5, with D uncertain. Germline CDR1 is LNHDA and CDR2 is SQIVND (reference sequence). CDR3 length: 13 amino acids. V was clipped by 6 bases and J by 4 bases, with 10 bases between them. The DNA for the CDR3 is TGTGCCAGTAGCCCCCCGGGTAATCAGCCCCAGCATTTT. Translated, it gives CASSPPGNQPQHF.

V is TRBV6-5 and J is TRBJ1-2, with a tentative D call TRBD1 (5 bases). V lost 6 bases to trimming and J lost 5 bases, with 7 bases between them. Germline loops: CDR1 MNHEY, CDR2 SVGAGI. The CDR3 length is 11 residues. The DNA for the CDR3 is TGTGCCAGCAGCGGACAATATGGCTACACCTTC. This gives the protein CASSGQYGYTF.

The chain joins TRBV7-3 to TRBJ2-1, with 8 nucleotides matching TRBD2. CDR3 length: 13 amino acids. CDR1 is SGHTA, CDR2 FQGTGA, per germline. V was clipped by 5 bases and J by 14 bases; unmatched bases: 11. CDR3 DNA sequence: TGTGCCAGCAGCCTGACGGCGGGGGGTTACGAGTTCTTC. Its translation is CASSLTAGGYEFF.

V and J are TRBV9 and TRBJ1-4, with 7 bases identical to TRBD1. V lost 7 bases and J lost 4; bases outside the gene matches: 7. Germline loops: CDR1 SGDLS, CDR2 YYNGEE. CDR3 length: 14 amino acids. In nucleotides, the CDR3 is TGTGCCAGCGGAAAACAGGGGATTAATGAAAAACTGTTTTTT. This codes for CASGKQGINEKLFF. Looking up the rest from reference TRBV9 and TRBJ1-4 gives the full variable domain: DSGVTQTPKHLITATGQRVTLRCSPRSGDLSVYWYQQSLDQGLQFLIQYYNGEERAKGNILERFSAQQFPDLHSELNLSSLELGDSALYFCASGKQGINEKLFFGSGTQLSVL.

This clone was detected only once. J is TRBJ1-2 and V is TRBV4-1, with D maybe TRBD1 (6 bases). V was shortened by 2 bases and J by 6 bases, with 16 bases between the two germline ends. There are 15 residues in the CDR3. Germline assignment: CDR1 MGHRA and CDR2 YSYEKL. CDR3 in amino acids: CASSQLQGWSNGYTF. The DNA of the CDR3 is TGCGCCAGCAGCCAACTACAGGGATGGTCGAATGGCTACACCTTC.

V usage is TRBV19 and J usage is TRBJ1-3, with 10 positions matching TRBD1. The germline gives CDR1 LNHDA, CDR2 SQIVND (reference sequence). V lost 5 bases, J lost 2 bases, and 6 bases stayed unmatched. This CDR3 has 16 amino acids. CDR3 DNA: TGTGCCAGTAGTGCCCGGGACAGGGGCGCTGGAAACACCATATATTTT. Its translation: CASSARDRGAGNTIYF. The full variable domain, its missing parts supplied by reference TRBV19 and TRBJ1-3, is DGGITQSPKYLFRKEGQNVTLSCEQNLNHDAMYWYRQDPGQGLRLIYYSQIVNDFQKGDIAEGYSVSREKKESFPLTVTSAQKNPTAFYLCASSARDRGAGNTIYFGEGSWLTVV.

This rearrangement joins TRBV5-1 to TRBJ1-4; D might be TRBD1 (5 bases). The V and J ends lost 2 bases and 0 bases respectively, with 11 bases between them. This CDR3 has 16 residues. Germline assignment: CDR1 SGHRS and CDR2 YFSETQ. The DNA of the CDR3 is TGCGCCAGCAGCTTAAGACAGACTGCAACTAATGAAAAACTGTTTTTT. Translated, it gives CASSLRQTATNEKLFF.

The V call is TRBV9, the J call TRBJ2-1; 8 bases agree with TRBD1. The germline V gene has CDR1 SGDLS and CDR2 YYNGEE. The CDR3 length is 15 residues. V lost 4 bases, J lost 0 bases, and 3 bases stayed unmatched. The CDR3 is CASSKQGGSYNEQFF. The CDR3 DNA is TGTGCCAGCAGCAAACAGGGGGGCTCCTACAATGAGCAGTTCTTC.

Worth noting for this clone: One end of the junction is discordant with germline, which a read error may explain. This sequence joins TRBV5-6 and TRBJ2-2; possible D gene TRBD1, 6 bases. Germline CDR1 reads SGHDT; CDR2 reads YYEEEE. This CDR3 is built from 14 residues. Here the CDR3 reads CASSLDRRTGELFF. The CDR3 nucleotides read TGTGCCAGCAGTTTGGACAGACGCACCGGGGAGCTGTTTTTT. The full variable domain, completed using reference TRBV5-6 and TRBJ2-2, is DAGVTQSPTHLIKTRGQQVTLRCSPKSGHDTVSWYQQALGQGPQFIFQYYEEEERQRGNFPDRFSGHQFPNYSSELNVNALLLGDSALYLCASSLDRRTGELFFGEGSRLTVL.

The V call is TRBV3-1 (or the pseudogene TRBV3-2), the J call TRBJ2-3; D is undetermined. Per germline, CDR1 LGHDT and CDR2 YNNKEL (reference sequence). CDR3 length: 15 residues. Trimming took 1 base from V and 0 from J, leaving 8 bases between them. The CDR3 region is CASSQVIQSTDTQYF. The CDR3 DNA is TGTGCCAGCAGCCAAGTAATACAGAGCACAGATACGCAGTATTTT.